This T cell receptor (beta chain) was obtained from a study of vaccination effects on CD4 cells after COVID-19. Overall study context: From a couple of convalescent patients, samples were taken 16 days and one week before vaccination. It was with 10 IU/ml IL-2 and around 10 ug/ml peptides that more than 1.5 million PBMC per well were cultured.

This CDR3 has 15 amino acids. V shed 6 bases, J shed 3 bases, and the junction held 10 bases outside the gene matches. Germline CDR1 SNHLY, CDR2 FYNNEI. With more than 9 days of culture completed, CD4+ T cells were isolated. The person had PCR-confirmed SARS-CoV-2 infection between March and December 2020. Researchers swapped half the medium for IL-2 medium on both days 3 and 7. This table comes from immunoSEQ multiplex PCR, and its TCRdb copy is limited to in-frame clones, with some not included. The sample lists 40,000 to 60,000 clones; 70% to 75% were seen once. Comments on this clone: What it binds is unknown.

The J gene is TRBJ1-2, the V gene TRBV2, with 7 bases matching TRBD1. The receptor was derived from a human donor who had a prior SARS-CoV-2 infection. The input for sequencing was CD4+ T cells from PBMCs cultured without peptide, taken before COVID-19 vaccination. CDR3 sequence (DNA): TGTGCCAGCAGCGTAGAACAGGGGAGCGACTATGGCTACACCTTC. It translates to CASSVEQGSDYGYTF.